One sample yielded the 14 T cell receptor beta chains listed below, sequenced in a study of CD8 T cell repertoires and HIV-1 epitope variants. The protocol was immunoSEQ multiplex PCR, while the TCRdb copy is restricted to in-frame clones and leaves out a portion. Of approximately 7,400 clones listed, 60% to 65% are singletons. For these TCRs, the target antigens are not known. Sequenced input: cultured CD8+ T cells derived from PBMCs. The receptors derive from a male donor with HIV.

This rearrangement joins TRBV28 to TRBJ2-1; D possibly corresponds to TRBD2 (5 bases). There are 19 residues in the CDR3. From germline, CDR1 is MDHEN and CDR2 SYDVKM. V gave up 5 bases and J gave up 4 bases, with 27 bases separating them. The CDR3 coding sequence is TGTGCCAGCAGTGGGCAATTGGATAAAGCGGAGGAGCTGTACAATGAGCAGTTCTTC. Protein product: CASSGQLDKAEELYNEQFF.

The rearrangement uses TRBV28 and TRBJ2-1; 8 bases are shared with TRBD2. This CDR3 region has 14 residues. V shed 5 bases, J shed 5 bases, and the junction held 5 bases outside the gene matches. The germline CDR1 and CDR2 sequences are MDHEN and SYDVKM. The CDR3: CASSTGLADNEQFF. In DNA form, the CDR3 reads TGTGCCAGCAGTACCGGACTAGCCGACAATGAGCAGTTCTTC.

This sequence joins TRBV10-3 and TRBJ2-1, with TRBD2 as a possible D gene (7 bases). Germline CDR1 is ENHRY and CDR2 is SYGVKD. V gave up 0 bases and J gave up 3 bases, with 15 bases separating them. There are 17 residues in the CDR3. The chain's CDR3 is CAISESMGASGYNEQFF. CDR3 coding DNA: TGTGCCATCAGTGAGTCGATGGGGGCTAGCGGCTACAATGAGCAGTTCTTC.

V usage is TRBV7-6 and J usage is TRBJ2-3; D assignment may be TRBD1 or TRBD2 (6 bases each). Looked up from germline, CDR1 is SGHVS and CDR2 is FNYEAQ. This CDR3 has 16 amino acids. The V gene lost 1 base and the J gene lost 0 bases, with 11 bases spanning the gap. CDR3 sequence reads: CASSLEGGPSTDTQYF. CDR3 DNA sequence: TGTGCCAGCAGCTTAGAGGGGGGACCCAGCACAGATACGCAGTATTTT.

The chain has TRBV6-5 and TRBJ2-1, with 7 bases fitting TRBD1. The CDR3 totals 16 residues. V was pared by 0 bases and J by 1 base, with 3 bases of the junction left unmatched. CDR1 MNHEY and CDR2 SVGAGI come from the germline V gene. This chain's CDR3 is CASSYSRGQSYNEQFF. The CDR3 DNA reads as TGTGCCAGCAGTTACTCCCGGGGACAGTCCTACAATGAGCAGTTCTTC.

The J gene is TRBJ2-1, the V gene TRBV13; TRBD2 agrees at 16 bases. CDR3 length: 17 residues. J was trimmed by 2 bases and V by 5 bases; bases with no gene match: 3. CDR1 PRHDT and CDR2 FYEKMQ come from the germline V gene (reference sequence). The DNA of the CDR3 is TGTGCCAGCAGCGCCGGGACTAGCGGGGGGGCCTACAATGAGCAGTTCTTC. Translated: CASSAGTSGGAYNEQFF.

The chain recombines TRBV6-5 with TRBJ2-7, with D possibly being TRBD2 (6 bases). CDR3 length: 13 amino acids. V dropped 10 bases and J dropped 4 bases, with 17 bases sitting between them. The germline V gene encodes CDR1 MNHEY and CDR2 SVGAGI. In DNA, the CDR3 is TGTGCCACCCTAGGGGACTCTACTTACGAGCAGTACTTC. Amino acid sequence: CATLGDSTYEQYF.

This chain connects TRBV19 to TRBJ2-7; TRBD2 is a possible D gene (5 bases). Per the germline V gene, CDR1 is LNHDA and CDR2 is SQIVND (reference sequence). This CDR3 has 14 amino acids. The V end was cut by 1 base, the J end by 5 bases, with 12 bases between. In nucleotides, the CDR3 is TGTGCCAGTAGTATAGGAGGGCCCTGGGACGAGCAGTACTTC. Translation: CASSIGGPWDEQYF.

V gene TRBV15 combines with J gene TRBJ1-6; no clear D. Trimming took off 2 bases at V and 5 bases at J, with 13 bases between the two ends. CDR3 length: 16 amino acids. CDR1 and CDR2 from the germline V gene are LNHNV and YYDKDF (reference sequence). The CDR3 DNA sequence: TGTGCCACCAGCAGATTACCTCGACCAAATAATTCACCCCTCCACTTT. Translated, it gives CATSRLPRPNNSPLHF. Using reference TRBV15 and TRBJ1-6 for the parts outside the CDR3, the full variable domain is DAMVIQNPRYQVTQFGKPVTLSCSQTLNHNVMYWYQQKSSQAPKLLFHYYDKDFNNEADTPDNFQSRRPNTSFCFLDIRSPGLGDTAMYLCATSRLPRPNNSPLHFGNGTRLTVT.

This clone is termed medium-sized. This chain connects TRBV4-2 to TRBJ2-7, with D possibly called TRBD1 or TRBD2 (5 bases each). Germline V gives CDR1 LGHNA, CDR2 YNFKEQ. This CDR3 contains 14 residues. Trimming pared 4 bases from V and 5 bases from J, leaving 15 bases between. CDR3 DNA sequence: TGTGCCAGCAGCCCTACAGGCGGGCGGGACGAGCAGTACTTC. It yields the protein CASSPTGGRDEQYF.

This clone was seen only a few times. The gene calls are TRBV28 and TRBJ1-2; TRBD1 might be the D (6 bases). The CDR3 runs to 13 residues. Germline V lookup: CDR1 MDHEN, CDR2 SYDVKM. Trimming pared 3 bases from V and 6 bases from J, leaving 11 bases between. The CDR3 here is CASSFYAGDGYTF. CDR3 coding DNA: TGTGCCAGCAGTTTCTACGCAGGGGATGGCTACACCTTC.

The CDR3 region is CASSSGEKLFF. CDR3 nucleotide sequence: TGTGCCAGCAGCTCCGGCGAAAAACTGTTTTTT. The rearrangement uses TRBV6-6 and TRBJ1-4; D not resolved. V was pared by 6 bases and J by 8 bases, with 7 bases between. Looked up from germline, CDR1 is MNHNY and CDR2 is SVGAGI (reference sequence). The CDR3 runs 11 residues.

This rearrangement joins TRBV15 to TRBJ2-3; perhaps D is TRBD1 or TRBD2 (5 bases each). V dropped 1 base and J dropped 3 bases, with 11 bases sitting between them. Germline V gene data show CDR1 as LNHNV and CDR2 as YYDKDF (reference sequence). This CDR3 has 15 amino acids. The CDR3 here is CATSRVGGWTDTQYF. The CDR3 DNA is TGTGCCACCAGCAGAGTTGGGGGATGGACAGATACGCAGTATTTT.

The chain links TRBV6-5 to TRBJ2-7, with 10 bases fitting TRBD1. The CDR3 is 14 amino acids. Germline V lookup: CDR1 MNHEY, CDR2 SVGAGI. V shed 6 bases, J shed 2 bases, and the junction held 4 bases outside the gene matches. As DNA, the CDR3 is TGTGCCAGCAGAAGACAGGGGGCAGCCTACGAGCAGTACTTC. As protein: CASRRQGAAYEQYF.